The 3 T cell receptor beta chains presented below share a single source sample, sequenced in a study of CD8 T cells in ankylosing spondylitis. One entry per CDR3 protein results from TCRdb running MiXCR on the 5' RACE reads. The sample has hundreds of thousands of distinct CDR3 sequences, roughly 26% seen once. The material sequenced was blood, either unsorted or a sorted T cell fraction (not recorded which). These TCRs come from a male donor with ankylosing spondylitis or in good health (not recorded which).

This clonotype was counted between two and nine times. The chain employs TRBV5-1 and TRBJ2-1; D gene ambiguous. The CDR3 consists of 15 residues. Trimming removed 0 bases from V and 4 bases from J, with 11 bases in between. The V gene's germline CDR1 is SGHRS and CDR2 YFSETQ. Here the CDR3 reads CASSLGSTSYNEQFF. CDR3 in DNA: TGCGCCAGCAGCTTGGGGTCGACTTCTTACAATGAGCAGTTCTTC.

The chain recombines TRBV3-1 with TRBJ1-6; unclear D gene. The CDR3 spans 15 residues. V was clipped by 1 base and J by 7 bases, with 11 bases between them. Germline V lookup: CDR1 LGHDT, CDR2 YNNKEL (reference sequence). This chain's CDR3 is CASSQGGQPNSPLHF. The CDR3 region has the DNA TGTGCCAGCAGCCAAGGAGGCCAACCGAATTCACCCCTCCACTTT.

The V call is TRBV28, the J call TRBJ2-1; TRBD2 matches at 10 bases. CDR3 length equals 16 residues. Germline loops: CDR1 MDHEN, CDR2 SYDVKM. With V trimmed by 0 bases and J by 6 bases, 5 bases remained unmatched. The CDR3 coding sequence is TGTGCCAGCAGTTTATGGCAAGCGGGAGGGGGCAATGAGCAGTTCTTC. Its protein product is CASSLWQAGGGNEQFF.